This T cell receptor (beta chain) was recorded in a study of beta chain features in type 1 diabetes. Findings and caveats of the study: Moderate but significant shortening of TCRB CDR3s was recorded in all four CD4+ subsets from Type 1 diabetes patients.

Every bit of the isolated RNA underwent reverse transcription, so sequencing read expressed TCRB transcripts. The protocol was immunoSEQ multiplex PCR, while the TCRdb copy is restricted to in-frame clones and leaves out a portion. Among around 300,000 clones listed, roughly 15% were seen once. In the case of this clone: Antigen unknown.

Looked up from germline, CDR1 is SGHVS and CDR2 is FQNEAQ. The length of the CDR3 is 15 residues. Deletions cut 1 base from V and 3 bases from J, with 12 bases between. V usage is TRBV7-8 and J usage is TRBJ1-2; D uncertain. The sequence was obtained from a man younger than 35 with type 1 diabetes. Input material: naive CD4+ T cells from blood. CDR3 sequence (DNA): TGTGCCAGCAGCTTAGAAGCCAAGCCCCACTATGGCTACACCTTC. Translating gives CASSLEAKPHYGYTF.